This TCR beta chain stems from a study of glioma-infiltrating T cells. The wider study: WHO grade II oligodendrogliomas or astrocytomas, plus non-recurrent WHO grade IV glioblastomas, were sampled. Sequencing aimed for roughly 4.5- to 11-fold coverage of about a million peripheral T cells. General study results and limits: Tissue and blood shared very few CDR3 sequences.

This clonotype was recorded a few times. Its antigen remains unknown. The iRepertoire nested amplicon-rescue multiplex PCR amplified TCR alpha and beta CDR3s from RNA. Each CDR3 protein is one row after TCRdb ran MiXCR on the multiplex PCR reads. The sample includes a few hundred thousand distinct CDR3 sequences, roughly two fifths of them seen just once. The CDR3 runs 14 residues. V lost 3 bases and J 1 base, leaving 10 bases between the germline ends. Germline V gene sequence: CDR1 DFQATT, CDR2 SNEGSKA (reference sequence). The sample consisted of glioma tissue, nonneoplastic brain tissue, or PBMCs (not recorded which). This receptor was obtained from a human donor with low-grade glioma or glioblastoma, undergoing nonglioma brain surgery, or in good health (not recorded which). The V and J genes are TRBV20-1 and TRBJ1-5, with a weak D call TRBD1 (5 bases). CDR3 nucleotide sequence: TGCAGTGCTAGGGGGACGGCGAGCAATCAGCCCCAGCATTTT. It is translated as CSARGTASNQPQHF.